The 21 T cell receptor beta chains given below trace back to one sample, sequenced in a study of blood T cell repertoires in COVID-19. Assay: immunoSEQ multiplex PCR; the TCRdb copy retains only in-frame clones and omits some. The sample shows roughly 20,000 clones, about four fifths of them seen only once. Specimen: peripheral blood. The receptors come from a human donor in a cohort sampled during active COVID-19.

V usage is TRBV5-1 and J usage is TRBJ2-5, with a possible D match to TRBD2 (5 bases). Germline CDR1 SGHRS, CDR2 YFSETQ. Trimming cost V 4 bases and J 1 base, with 17 bases left between them. This CDR3 comprises 16 residues. This CDR3 is CASSLNPLVSQETQYF. The CDR3 nucleotides are TGCGCCAGCAGCCTGAACCCACTAGTGTCCCAAGAGACCCAGTACTTC.

This rearrangement joins TRBV5-4 to TRBJ1-1; D not certain. Trimming took off 0 bases at V and 4 bases at J, with 7 bases between the two ends. The CDR3 has 13 residues. Germline CDR1 SGHNT, CDR2 YYREEE (reference sequence). The CDR3 nucleotides read TGTGCCAGCAGCTTGGATACACGCACTGAAGCTTTCTTT. Protein sequence: CASSLDTRTEAFF.

The rearrangement joins TRBV3-1 (or the pseudogene TRBV3-2) to TRBJ1-2; perhaps TRBD1 as D (5 bases). With 2 bases removed from V and 5 bases from J, the gap between germline ends came to 12 bases. CDR3 length: 14 amino acids. The germline gives CDR1 LGHDT, CDR2 YNNKEL (reference sequence). CDR3 in DNA: TGTGCCAGCAGCCAATCTGGGAGGGGTTATGGCTACACCTTC. It is translated as CASSQSGRGYGYTF.

This clone was detected only once. The J gene is TRBJ1-2, the V gene TRBV6-2 or TRBV6-3; 9 positions match TRBD1. V lost 5 bases to trimming and J lost 6 bases; unmatched junction nucleotides: 10. Per germline, CDR1 MNHEY and CDR2 SVGEGT. The CDR3 has 15 amino acids. The CDR3 bases are TGTGCCAGCAGTAAACGGGACAGGGCCTTCAATGGCTACACCTTC. Translation: CASSKRDRAFNGYTF.

The chain links TRBV11-2 to TRBJ2-5; TRBD1 matches 7 bases. From germline, CDR1 is SGHAT and CDR2 FQNNGV. V lost 5 bases and J lost 12; bases outside the gene matches: 9. The CDR3 covers 12 residues. This chain's CDR3 is CASSPDRAPEYF. The CDR3, as DNA: TGTGCCAGCAGCCCCGACAGGGCCCCTGAGTACTTC. Looking up the rest from reference TRBV11-2 and TRBJ2-5 gives the full variable domain: EAGVAQSPRYKIIEKRQSVAFWCNPISGHATLYWYQQILGQGPKLLIQFQNNGVVDDSQLPKDRFSAERLKGVDSTLKIQPAKLEDSAVYLCASSPDRAPEYFGPGTRLLVL.

This clone was detected only a few times. The rearrangement joins TRBV3-1 (or the pseudogene TRBV3-2) to TRBJ1-3; D possibly corresponds to TRBD1 (6 bases). Germline-derived CDR1 and CDR2 are LGHDT and YNNKEL (reference sequence). V gave up 4 bases and J gave up 4 bases, with 8 bases separating them. This CDR3 is built from 13 residues. The CDR3 coding sequence is TGTGCCAGCAGCCCGGACAGAGGAAACACCATATATTTT. This encodes CASSPDRGNTIYF.

The chain is built from TRBV2 and TRBJ2-6; 9 bases map to TRBD2. V lost 9 bases to trimming and J lost 12 bases; unmatched junction nucleotides: 6. There are 12 residues in the CDR3. Germline V CDR1 and CDR2: SNHLY, FYNNEI. The CDR3 loop reads CARAGGRGVLTF. The CDR3 DNA sequence: TGTGCCAGAGCGGGGGGAAGAGGCGTCCTGACTTTC. Supplemented by reference TRBV2 and TRBJ2-6, the full variable domain reads EPEVTQTPSHQVTQMGQEVILRCVPISNHLYFYWYRQILGQKVEFLVSFYNNEISEKSEIFDDQFSVERPDGSNFTLKIRSTKLEDSAMYFCARAGGRGVLTFGAGSRLTVL.

The chain joins TRBV4-1 to TRBJ1-1; D may be TRBD1 (5 bases). This CDR3 is built from 12 residues. Germline V gives CDR1 MGHRA, CDR2 YSYEKL. With 1 base removed from V and 9 bases from J, the gap between germline ends came to 9 bases. The CDR3 loop reads CASSQGGGKAFF. DNA of the CDR3: TGCGCCAGCAGCCAAGGGGGGGGGAAAGCTTTCTTT.

This clone was observed a handful of times. The chain uses TRBV11-3 and TRBJ1-2; D is possibly TRBD1 (5 bases). This CDR3 is 17 amino acids long. V was cut by 0 bases and J by 2 bases, with 16 bases left in between. Germline-derived CDR1 and CDR2 are SGHNT and YENEEA. The CDR3 reads CASSLDYYNRQNYGYTF. The CDR3 bases are TGTGCCAGCAGCTTAGATTATTATAACCGACAGAACTATGGCTACACCTTC.

This clone was found a few times. The chain joins TRBV11-3 to TRBJ2-1, with 8 bases aligning to TRBD2. This CDR3 region has 16 residues. The V segment lost 0 bases and the J segment 0 bases; nucleotides outside the gene matches: 1. The germline V gene encodes CDR1 SGHNT and CDR2 YENEEA. The CDR3, as DNA: TGTGCCAGCAGCTTAGATAGCGGGGTCTCCTACAATGAGCAGTTCTTC. It is translated as CASSLDSGVSYNEQFF. Together with reference TRBV11-3 and TRBJ2-1, the CDR3 gives the full variable domain: EAGVVQSPRYKIIEKKQPVAFWCNPISGHNTLYWYLQNLGQGPELLIRYENEEAVDDSQLPKDRFSAERLKGVDSTLKIQPAELGDSAVYLCASSLDSGVSYNEQFFGPGTRLTVL.

The chain is built from TRBV6-6 and TRBJ1-2; 8 bases align to TRBD1. The junction had 11 bases not matched to a gene; V was cut back by 2 bases and J by 6 bases. The germline V gene has CDR1 MNHNY and CDR2 SVGAGI (reference sequence). This CDR3 spans 16 amino acids. CDR3 amino acids: CASSYPLTGDQNGYTF. CDR3 nucleotide sequence: TGTGCCAGCAGTTACCCATTGACAGGGGATCAGAATGGCTACACCTTC.

V is TRBV5-1 and J is TRBJ2-7, with 9 bases that match TRBD1. The germline CDR1 and CDR2 sequences are SGHRS and YFSETQ. CDR3 length: 18 amino acids. V gave up 4 bases and J gave up 1 base; unmatched junction bases: 15. In nucleotides, the CDR3 is TGCGCCAGCAGCCCCGGGACAGGGTTGGTTGGGACTTCCTACGAGCAGTACTTC. Protein: CASSPGTGLVGTSYEQYF.

V is TRBV6-4 and J is TRBJ2-1; TRBD1 agrees at 8 bases. Unmatched junction bases numbered 4, after V lost 4 bases and J lost 5 bases. This CDR3 has 14 amino acids. Per germline, CDR1 MRHNA and CDR2 SNTAGT. The CDR3 DNA is TGTGCCAGCAGTGCCGACAGGGGAGACAATGAGCAGTTCTTC. Translation: CASSADRGDNEQFF.

This clone has only a few counts. The chain uses TRBV29-1 and TRBJ1-2, with 8 bases fitting TRBD1. Germline CDR1 reads SQVTM; CDR2 reads ANQGSEA. V lost 5 bases to trimming and J lost 5 bases; unmatched junction nucleotides: 7. The CDR3 totals 13 residues. CDR3: CSVQGAQGYGYTF. The CDR3 nucleotides are TGCAGCGTTCAGGGGGCGCAAGGGTATGGCTACACCTTC.

The chain combines TRBV5-1 with TRBJ1-6; TRBD1 matches at 7 bases. CDR3 length equals 16 residues. The V gene's germline CDR1 is SGHRS and CDR2 YFSETQ. Trimming removed 4 bases from V and 9 bases from J; junction bases left unmatched: 13. This CDR3 is CASSAGTGTVGSPLHF. CDR3 coding DNA: TGCGCCAGCAGCGCGGGGACCGGGACAGTCGGTTCACCCCTCCACTTT. Full variable domain (missing parts from reference TRBV5-1 and TRBJ1-6): KAGVTQTPRYLIKTRGQQVTLSCSPISGHRSVSWYQQTPGQGLQFLFEYFSETQRNKGNFPGRFSGRQFSNSRSEMNVSTLELGDSALYLCASSAGTGTVGSPLHFGNGTRLTVT.

This chain uses TRBV6-5 with TRBJ1-5, with a weak D call TRBD1 (6 bases). This CDR3 region has 13 residues. Trimming cost V 1 base and J 5 bases, with 6 bases left between them. Looked up from germline, CDR1 is MNHEY and CDR2 is SVGAGI. CDR3 nucleotide sequence: TGTGCCAGCAGTTACTACAGGGATCAGCCCCAGCATTTT. It translates to CASSYYRDQPQHF.

The V and J genes are TRBV5-8 and TRBJ1-2, with 10 bases fitting TRBD1. This CDR3 contains 15 residues. Trimming took 5 bases from V and 4 from J; bases not matched to a gene: 8. The V gene's germline CDR1 is SGHTS and CDR2 YDEGEE. The CDR3, as DNA: TGTGCCAGCAGTCCCCGGACAGGGGGATTCTATGGCTACACCTTC. Translated, it gives CASSPRTGGFYGYTF.

The chain carries TRBV19 and TRBJ1-3; D is unresolved. The CDR3 loop spans 14 amino acids. Germline-derived CDR1 and CDR2 are LNHDA and SQIVND (reference sequence). V gave up 8 bases and J gave up 2 bases, with 13 bases separating them. The CDR3 here is CASGNGVTGNTIYF. As DNA, the CDR3 is TGTGCCAGTGGAAACGGGGTAACTGGAAACACCATATATTTT.

This rearrangement joins TRBV5-1 to TRBJ1-2, with D possibly TRBD1 on 5 matching bases. This CDR3 is built from 12 residues. With 4 bases removed from V and 7 bases from J, the gap between germline ends came to 11 bases. Germline V gives CDR1 SGHRS, CDR2 YFSETQ. The CDR3 DNA follows: TGCGCCAGCAGCATCGCAGGGTTTGGCTACACCTTC. The encoded protein is CASSIAGFGYTF.

The V call is TRBV6-5, the J call TRBJ2-2; 13 bases are shared with TRBD2. Trimming at V came to 6 bases and at J to 6 bases, leaving 4 bases not matched to a gene. Germline CDR1 reads MNHEY; CDR2 reads SVGAGI. This CDR3 has 15 residues. The CDR3 coding sequence is TGTGCCAGCAGACCGGGACTAGCGGGGCCCGGGGAGCTGTTTTTT. Translation gives CASRPGLAGPGELFF.

V and J are TRBV3-1 (or the pseudogene TRBV3-2) and TRBJ2-1, with TRBD2 matching 7 bases. The V gene end was trimmed by 4 bases and the J gene end by 8 bases; junction bases not matched to a gene: 8. CDR3 length: 14 amino acids. CDR1 is LGHDT and CDR2 is YNNKEL in the germline V gene (reference sequence). This CDR3 is CASSLAEGGYEQFF. DNA of the CDR3: TGTGCCAGCAGCCTGGCGGAGGGAGGGTATGAGCAGTTCTTC.